These T cell receptor beta chains were read from a single sample in a study of blood T cell repertoires in COVID-19. Sequencing was performed with immunoSEQ multiplex PCR; in TCRdb, only in-frame clones are kept and a portion is missing. The data contain about 170,000 clones, approximately 82% of them singletons. The sequenced material came from peripheral blood. The receptors were gathered from a middle-aged woman with COVID-19, enrolled during active disease. The CDR3 runs from the conserved cysteine through the conserved F or W. Fields, in order: D gene, J gene, clone size, V gene, CDR3 DNA, CDR3 protein. The D gene is left open where the match is weak. Clone size, where shown, is once, few, many, or a class for clones that have expanded.

d_gene: TRBD2
j_gene: TRBJ2-3
abundance: .
v_gene: TRBV4-1
CDR3nt: TGCGCCAGCAGCCGTGAAGGTGGCGGGGGGGCCGTAGATACGCAGTATTTT
CDR3aa: CASSREGGGGAVDTQYF

d_gene: TRBD1
j_gene: TRBJ1-4
abundance: once
v_gene: TRBV7-9
CDR3nt: TGTGCCAGCAGCTCAAGACAGGGGAGGAATGAAAAACTGTTTTTT
CDR3aa: CASSSRQGRNEKLFF

d_gene: TRBD1
j_gene: TRBJ2-1
abundance: .
v_gene: TRBV2
CDR3nt: TGTGCCAGCGCCGGGACAGGCTCCTACAATGAGCAGTTCTTC
CDR3aa: CASAGTGSYNEQFF

d_gene: .
j_gene: TRBJ2-5
abundance: .
v_gene: TRBV7-7
CDR3nt: TGTGCTAGCAGCTTAGCCCCAGGGGGGCAAGAGACCCAGTACTTC
CDR3aa: CASSLAPGGQETQYF

d_gene: .
j_gene: TRBJ2-2
abundance: .
v_gene: TRBV6-4
CDR3nt: TGTGCCAGCAGTCCCTCGGTTGGTCTCTCCGGGGAGCTGTTTTTT
CDR3aa: CASSPSVGLSGELFF

d_gene: .
j_gene: TRBJ2-2
abundance: once
v_gene: TRBV28
CDR3nt: TGTGCCAGCAGAAAGGCCGGGTCCCCCGGGGAGCTGTTTTTT
CDR3aa: CASRKAGSPGELFF

d_gene: .
j_gene: TRBJ1-1
abundance: .
v_gene: TRBV6-1
CDR3nt: TGTGCCAGCAGTGAAGACGCCCACGGGGCTGAAGCTTTCTTT
CDR3aa: CASSEDAHGAEAFF

d_gene: TRBD1
j_gene: TRBJ1-2
abundance: .
v_gene: TRBV13
CDR3nt: TGTGCCAGCAGCCTCGGGGGTACAGGGGGCAAGGGTGGCTACACCTTC
CDR3aa: CASSLGGTGGKGGYTF

d_gene: TRBD1
j_gene: TRBJ2-4
abundance: .
v_gene: TRBV2
CDR3nt: TGTGCCAGCTCATCAGCGACAGGGTTCAAAAATCGGGTTCAGTACTTC
CDR3aa: CASSSATGFKNRVQYF

d_gene: .
j_gene: TRBJ2-7
abundance: .
v_gene: TRBV15
CDR3nt: TGTGCCACCAGCCCCAAGCGAGGAGCCTACGAGCAGTACTTC
CDR3aa: CATSPKRGAYEQYF

d_gene: .
j_gene: TRBJ2-1
abundance: .
v_gene: TRBV7-2
CDR3nt: TGTGCCAGCAGCCCCCAGACAGCCATCTCCTACAATGAGCAGTTCTTC
CDR3aa: CASSPQTAISYNEQFF

d_gene: TRBD2
j_gene: TRBJ2-2
abundance: .
v_gene: TRBV28
CDR3nt: TGTGCCAGCAGTTTATGGGCTAGCGGGAGAGGGAACACCGGGGAGCTGTTTTTT
CDR3aa: CASSLWASGRGNTGELFF

d_gene: TRBD1
j_gene: TRBJ2-7
abundance: .
v_gene: TRBV10-2
CDR3nt: TGCGCCAGCAGGGCCGGGACAGGGGGCGGTGGGGTGAACTACGAGCAGTACTTC
CDR3aa: CASRAGTGGGGVNYEQYF

d_gene: .
j_gene: TRBJ1-5
abundance: .
v_gene: TRBV5-6
CDR3nt: TGTGCCAGCAGCTTGGGTTCAGGGGCGCTCAATCAGCCCCAGCATTTT
CDR3aa: CASSLGSGALNQPQHF

d_gene: TRBD2
j_gene: TRBJ2-5
abundance: .
v_gene: TRBV10-3
CDR3nt: TGTGCCATCAGCGGAGTAGCGGGAGCAAGTAGGGAGACCCAGTACTTC
CDR3aa: CAISGVAGASRETQYF

d_gene: .
j_gene: TRBJ2-2
abundance: .
v_gene: TRBV15
CDR3nt: TGTGCCACCAGCCTGACTAGTCAAGGGGAGCTGTTTTTT
CDR3aa: CATSLTSQGELFF

d_gene: .
j_gene: TRBJ1-2
abundance: .
v_gene: TRBV25-1
CDR3nt: TGTGCCAGCAGTTCTACGGGGTCGGGTGGCTACACCTTC
CDR3aa: CASSSTGSGGYTF

d_gene: .
j_gene: TRBJ1-2
abundance: .
v_gene: TRBV6-6
CDR3nt: TGTGCCAGCAGCTCCCTCGACAGACCTCCTGGGTATGGCTACACCTTC
CDR3aa: CASSSLDRPPGYGYTF

d_gene: .
j_gene: TRBJ1-6
abundance: .
v_gene: TRBV19
CDR3nt: TGTGCCAGTAGTATAGATCGGGGGAGATCCTATAATTCACCCCTCCACTTT
CDR3aa: CASSIDRGRSYNSPLHF

d_gene: TRBD1
j_gene: TRBJ1-2
abundance: many
v_gene: TRBV10-3
CDR3nt: TGTGCCATCAGTGACCGGGACAGGGGAAGTGGCGGCTACACCTTC
CDR3aa: CAISDRDRGSGGYTF

d_gene: .
j_gene: TRBJ2-6
abundance: .
v_gene: TRBV3-1/TRBV3-2
CDR3nt: TGTGCCAGCAGCCAAGCCTCCTCTGGGGCCAACGTCCTGACTTTC
CDR3aa: CASSQASSGANVLTF

d_gene: .
j_gene: TRBJ1-5
abundance: .
v_gene: TRBV27
CDR3nt: TGTGCCAGCAGTTTCGACAGATTTAGCAATCAGCCCCAGCATTTT
CDR3aa: CASSFDRFSNQPQHF

d_gene: .
j_gene: TRBJ2-2
abundance: .
v_gene: TRBV30
CDR3nt: TGTGCCTGGATCGGGGATGGCGGGGAGCTGTTTTTT
CDR3aa: CAWIGDGGELFF

d_gene: .
j_gene: TRBJ2-2
abundance: few
v_gene: TRBV6-5
CDR3nt: TGTGCCAGCAGGGGAGGTACAGCCGGGGAGCTGTTTTTT
CDR3aa: CASRGGTAGELFF

d_gene: .
j_gene: TRBJ2-2
abundance: .
v_gene: TRBV6-5
CDR3nt: TGTGCCAGCAGTTACGCCCAGAACGGGGAGCTGTTTTTT
CDR3aa: CASSYAQNGELFF

d_gene: .
j_gene: TRBJ1-6
abundance: .
v_gene: TRBV5-6
CDR3nt: TGTGCCAGCAACCACCGCCGGGACTATAATTCACCCCTCCACTTT
CDR3aa: CASNHRRDYNSPLHF

d_gene: .
j_gene: TRBJ1-3
abundance: once
v_gene: TRBV4-2
CDR3nt: TGTGCCAGCAGCCAAGATCGGGCAGGGGGAAACACCATATATTTT
CDR3aa: CASSQDRAGGNTIYF

d_gene: .
j_gene: TRBJ2-1
abundance: .
v_gene: TRBV2
CDR3nt: TGTGCCAGCTCAAGAGACAATGAGCAGTTCTTC
CDR3aa: CASSRDNEQFF

d_gene: TRBD2
j_gene: TRBJ2-1
abundance: .
v_gene: TRBV20-1
CDR3nt: TGCAGTGCAACCCCACTAGCGGAGCAGTTCTTC
CDR3aa: CSATPLAEQFF

d_gene: .
j_gene: TRBJ2-2
abundance: .
v_gene: TRBV23-1
CDR3nt: TGCGCCAGCAGTCTTGCACACAGGAACACCGGGGAGCTGTTTTTT
CDR3aa: CASSLAHRNTGELFF

d_gene: TRBD1
j_gene: TRBJ1-3
abundance: .
v_gene: TRBV5-6
CDR3nt: TGTGCCAGCAGCTTGACCGGGACAGGGGTAGCGAACACCATATATTTT
CDR3aa: CASSLTGTGVANTIYF

d_gene: TRBD1
j_gene: TRBJ2-2
abundance: .
v_gene: TRBV27
CDR3nt: TGTGCCAGCAGTTTCGGACAGGGGGCGAACACCGGGGAGCTGTTTTTT
CDR3aa: CASSFGQGANTGELFF

d_gene: .
j_gene: TRBJ1-4
abundance: .
v_gene: TRBV5-6
CDR3nt: TGTGCCAGCAGCCTAGTACAGGGTGAAAAACTGTTTTTT
CDR3aa: CASSLVQGEKLFF

d_gene: TRBD2
j_gene: TRBJ2-7
abundance: .
v_gene: TRBV7-2
CDR3nt: TGTGCCAGCAGCCCCCTAGCGGGAGGCTACGAGCAGTACTTC
CDR3aa: CASSPLAGGYEQYF

d_gene: .
j_gene: TRBJ1-2
abundance: .
v_gene: TRBV29-1
CDR3nt: TGCAGCGTTGAATCGTCGGTGGGGGGGAAATTCAGTTGTGGCTACACCTTC
CDR3aa: CSVESSVGGKFSCGYTF